Listed here are 13 T cell receptor beta chains from one sample, sequenced in a study of T-cell reconstitution after alpha-beta-depleted transplantation in children. Preparation of the TCRbeta library involved a method that used unique molecular identifiers. TCRdb reanalysed the PCR reads using MiXCR and keeps one entry per CDR3 protein. This table holds about 410,000 distinct CDR3 sequences, about a fifth found once. Material: PBMCs from the stem cell graft donor, obtained from the stem cell graft. The receptors derive from a human donor who donated a stem cell graft to a child with acute myeloid leukemia.

The V gene is TRBV28, the J gene TRBJ2-3; 9 nucleotides line up with TRBD2. Germline V gene data show CDR1 as MDHEN and CDR2 as SYDVKM. The CDR3 spans 16 residues. With V trimmed by 7 bases and J by 2 bases, 10 bases remained unmatched. The CDR3 region is CASNTISGSDTDTQYF. CDR3 sequence (DNA): TGTGCCAGCAACACAATTAGCGGGAGTGACACAGATACGCAGTATTTT.

The J gene is TRBJ1-1, the V gene TRBV5-1; D not resolved. This CDR3 is built from 14 residues. Trimming took 0 bases from V and 4 from J, leaving 10 bases between them. The germline gives CDR1 SGHRS, CDR2 YFSETQ. CDR3 DNA sequence: TGCGCCAGCAGCTTGGCCCCGCGGTCCACTGAAGCTTTCTTT. This gives the protein CASSLAPRSTEAFF.

The DNA for the CDR3 is TGTGCCAGCAGCCGCCAGGGGGGGCGCAACGAGCAGTACTTC. Its protein product is CASSRQGGRNEQYF. The V call is TRBV7-2, the J call TRBJ2-7, with D perhaps being TRBD1 or TRBD2 (7 bases each). The germline V and J ends were trimmed by 5 bases and 5 bases, with 16 bases remaining between them. Germline V lookup: CDR1 SGHTA, CDR2 FQGNSA. The CDR3 covers 14 residues.

This clonotype was counted between two and nine times. The chain couples TRBV29-1 to TRBJ1-5; 8 nucleotides agree with TRBD1. CDR1 and CDR2 from the germline V gene are SQVTM and ANQGSEA. Trimming took 6 bases from V and 5 from J; bases not matched to a gene: 9. The CDR3 is 14 amino acids. The CDR3 spells CSVVWTGFDQPQHF. CDR3 coding DNA: TGCAGCGTCGTTTGGACAGGGTTCGATCAGCCCCAGCATTTT.

The table lists this clonotype with a few counts. The gene calls are TRBV2 and TRBJ2-1, with 9 bases fitting TRBD2. This CDR3 has 17 residues. The J segment lost 9 bases and the V segment lost 6 bases, leaving 18 bases of the junction unmatched. Germline CDR1 and CDR2: SNHLY and FYNNEI. The CDR3 DNA sequence: TGTGCCAGCAGGACCGGGACTAGCAGGAGCGGGGGTAGTGAGCAGTTCTTC. The encoded protein is CASRTGTSRSGGSEQFF.

This clonotype was observed at least ten times. The chain has TRBV29-1 and TRBJ1-2; TRBD1 agrees at 8 bases. Trimming at V came to 7 bases and at J to 2 bases, leaving 9 bases not matched to a gene. The CDR3 totals 14 residues. Germline CDR1 reads SQVTM; CDR2 reads ANQGSEA. For the CDR3, the DNA is TGCAGCGATGATACAGGGGGTGGGAACTATGGCTACACCTTC. It encodes CSDDTGGGNYGYTF.

The rearrangement uses TRBV9 and TRBJ1-1; D unresolved. Germline-derived CDR1 and CDR2 are SGDLS and YYNGEE. The V and J ends lost 0 bases and 0 bases respectively, with 15 bases between them. This CDR3 contains 17 residues. CDR3 sequence (DNA): TGTGCCAGCAGCGTAGTGTCCGGGGATGAGCTGAACACTGAAGCTTTCTTT. Translating gives CASSVVSGDELNTEAFF.

This clonotype has just a few counts. The chain is built from TRBV12-3 or TRBV12-4 and TRBJ2-1; D may match TRBD1 or TRBD2 (5 bases each). This CDR3 is 13 amino acids long. Trimming stripped 2 bases from V and 11 bases from J, with 13 bases between. CDR3 coding DNA: TGTGCCAGCAGTTTAATGAGGGACGATAAGCAGTTCTTC. Amino acids: CASSLMRDDKQFF.

The chain joins TRBV3-1 to TRBJ2-7, with 7 bases fitting TRBD2. The CDR3 is 16 residues long. V was pared by 4 bases and J by 5 bases, with 14 bases of the junction left unmatched. Germline V CDR1 and CDR2: LGHDT, YNNKEL (reference sequence). CDR3 coding DNA: TGTGCCAGCAGCCCCCTTTTTGAGGGAGGGCCCAACGAGCAGTACTTC. Protein sequence: CASSPLFEGGPNEQYF.

This clonotype showed up just a few times. The chain employs TRBV20-1 and TRBJ2-1; tentatively, D is TRBD2 (7 bases). V was shortened by 3 bases and J by 7 bases, with 19 bases between the two germline ends. This CDR3 is 15 amino acids long. Per germline, CDR1 DFQATT and CDR2 SNEGSKA (reference sequence). CDR3 in amino acids: CSASALGGGANEQFF. As DNA, the CDR3 is TGCAGTGCTAGTGCCCTCGGAGGGGGGGCTAATGAGCAGTTCTTC.

This clonotype was observed at least ten times. The chain recombines TRBV12-3 or TRBV12-4 with TRBJ2-4, with a weak D call TRBD2 (6 bases). The CDR3 extends over 12 amino acids. The V end was cut by 1 base, the J end by 13 bases, with 11 bases between. CDR3 amino acids: CASSLEGLEQYF. As DNA, the CDR3 is TGTGCCAGCAGTTTAGAGGGACTTGAACAGTACTTC.

V and J are TRBV12-3 or TRBV12-4 and TRBJ1-1; TRBD1 matches 10 bases. With 6 bases clipped from V and 6 bases from J, the junction kept 10 bases outside the gene matches. This CDR3 has 15 amino acids. This CDR3 is CASRGPGQGIAEAFF. The CDR3 nucleotides read TGTGCCAGCAGGGGACCGGGACAGGGGATCGCTGAAGCTTTCTTT.

The chain carries TRBV28 and TRBJ2-7, with 8 positions matching TRBD1. V lost 6 bases to trimming and J lost 0 bases; unmatched junction nucleotides: 7. This CDR3 is 15 amino acids long. The germline CDR1 and CDR2 sequences are MDHEN and SYDVKM. The CDR3 here is CASRNGGTGSYEQYF. The CDR3 region has the DNA TGTGCCAGCAGAAATGGTGGGACAGGCTCCTACGAGCAGTACTTC. Full variable domain (outside the CDR3, taken from reference TRBV28 and TRBJ2-7): DVKVTQSSRYLVKRTGEKVFLECVQDMDHENMFWYRQDPGLGLRLIYFSYDVKMKEKGDIPEGYSVSREKKERFSLILESASTNQTSMYLCASRNGGTGSYEQYFGPGTRLTVT.